This T cell receptor beta chain was observed in a study of blood T cell repertoires in COVID-19. Study context: Specimens from acute and convalescent COVID-19 originated in the United States, Italy and Spain.

The V and J ends lost 5 bases and 5 bases, in that order; junction bases with no gene match: 6. The CDR3 is 14 residues long. The germline gives CDR1 SGHNT, CDR2 YENEEA. Original analysis: The authors estimated nucleated cell counts from reference gene primer amplification. Data came from immunoSEQ multiplex PCR; TCRdb stores just in-frame clones and leaves some out. The V and J calls and the clone size are those of that table, but D and trimming were determined from the DNA. In the table there are about 170,000 clones, roughly nine tenths of which are singletons. Participant reports of clinical history set cohort assignment.

This clonotype originated in a human donor with acute COVID-19. The donor label of this sample is uncertain. What was sequenced was PBMCs or T cells enriched from blood (not recorded which). The chain links TRBV11-3 to TRBJ2-1; 7 positions agree with TRBD1. The CDR3 DNA follows: TGTGCCAGCAGCCGACAGGGTAGGGACAATGAGCAGTTCTTC. This gives the protein CASSRQGRDNEQFF.